Listed below are T cell receptor beta chains from one sample, sequenced in a study of siplizumab effects on memory and regulatory T cells. Antigens for these TCRs are unknown. The protocol was immunoSEQ multiplex PCR, while the TCRdb copy is restricted to in-frame clones and leaves out a portion. This repertoire shows approximately 9,500 clones, about 47% found once; its top ten account for approximately 11%. Material for sequencing was CFSE-low (dividing) CD8+ T cells sorted from an allogeneic mixed lymphocyte reaction. The receptors derive from a human donor in good health; the cells came from an allogeneic mixed lymphocyte reaction. The CDR3 runs from the conserved cysteine through the conserved F or W. The D gene is left open where the match is weak. The listing skips clone size in some rows; elsewhere it reads once, few, many or a size class.

CDR3nt,CDR3aa,v_gene,j_gene,d_gene,abundance
TGTGCCAGCAGCCCCGGCGCAGGCTACGAGCAGTACTTC,CASSPGAGYEQYF,TRBV7-7,TRBJ2-7,.,.
TGTGCCAGTAGTATGGGCAGGGGGGTTTATCAGCCCCAGCATTTT,CASSMGRGVYQPQHF,TRBV19,TRBJ1-5,TRBD1,medium-sized
TGTGCCAGTAGTATGGGGAGGAACACTGAAGCTTTCTTT,CASSMGRNTEAFF,TRBV19,TRBJ1-1,.,.
TGTGCCAGCAGCTTGTCTAGCGGGGTTGGCTACGAGCAGTACTTC,CASSLSSGVGYEQYF,TRBV5-6,TRBJ2-7,TRBD2,.
TGTGCCAGCTCTACAAGGGACTTTTCACACGAGCAGTACTTC,CASSTRDFSHEQYF,TRBV18,TRBJ2-7,.,.
TGTGCCAGCGGCGTGGGGGGGAATGAGCAGTTCTTC,CASGVGGNEQFF,TRBV6-5,TRBJ2-1,TRBD2,.
TGTGCCAGCAACCCCGGGACAGGGGGAGACGAGCAGTACTTC,CASNPGTGGDEQYF,TRBV7-6,TRBJ2-7,TRBD1,.
TGTGCCAGCAGCCCCGGGCCAGTATGGGATGAGCAGTTCTTC,CASSPGPVWDEQFF,TRBV6-5,TRBJ2-1,.,.
TGTGCCAGCAGCTCGACGCACGGGACAGGGGGCCTTAATGAAAAACTGTTTTTT,CASSSTHGTGGLNEKLFF,TRBV7-9,TRBJ1-4,TRBD1,many
TGTGCCAGCAGTTACGCCACTGACTACGAGCAGTACTTC,CASSYATDYEQYF,TRBV6-6,TRBJ2-7,.,few
TGCGCCAGCAAGTTCGGGGACAGGGGGGACACTGAAGCTTTCTTT,CASKFGDRGDTEAFF,TRBV4-1,TRBJ1-1,TRBD1,.
TGTGCCAGCAGCGTAGGGGTGGGCTACACCGGGGAGCTGTTTTTT,CASSVGVGYTGELFF,TRBV9,TRBJ2-2,.,medium-sized
TGTGCCAGCAGCTTAGCTGGCGGGTATCTCAATCAGCCCCAGCATTTT,CASSLAGGYLNQPQHF,TRBV7-2,TRBJ1-5,.,few
TGCGCCAGCAGTTTAGACAGGGGGGAGACTGAAGCTTTCTTT,CASSLDRGETEAFF,TRBV4-1,TRBJ1-1,TRBD1,few
TGTGCCAGCAGCCCAGCGGACACCCCAACGCAGTATTTT,CASSPADTPTQYF,TRBV5-5,TRBJ2-3,.,.
TGCGCCAGCAGTCCCGGGACAACTAGCACAGATACGCAGTATTTT,CASSPGTTSTDTQYF,TRBV10-1,TRBJ2-3,.,few
TGCAGCGCCGCCCCAGAGCGGGGAGGCACAGATACGCAGTATTTT,CSAAPERGGTDTQYF,TRBV29-1,TRBJ2-3,TRBD2,few
TGTGCCAGCAGCTCTTCCCGGACGGACATGAACACTGAAGCTTTCTTT,CASSSSRTDMNTEAFF,TRBV7-9,TRBJ1-1,.,many
TGTGCCAGCAGTTGGGGGATTAATCAGCCCCAGCATTTT,CASSWGINQPQHF,TRBV27,TRBJ1-5,.,medium-sized